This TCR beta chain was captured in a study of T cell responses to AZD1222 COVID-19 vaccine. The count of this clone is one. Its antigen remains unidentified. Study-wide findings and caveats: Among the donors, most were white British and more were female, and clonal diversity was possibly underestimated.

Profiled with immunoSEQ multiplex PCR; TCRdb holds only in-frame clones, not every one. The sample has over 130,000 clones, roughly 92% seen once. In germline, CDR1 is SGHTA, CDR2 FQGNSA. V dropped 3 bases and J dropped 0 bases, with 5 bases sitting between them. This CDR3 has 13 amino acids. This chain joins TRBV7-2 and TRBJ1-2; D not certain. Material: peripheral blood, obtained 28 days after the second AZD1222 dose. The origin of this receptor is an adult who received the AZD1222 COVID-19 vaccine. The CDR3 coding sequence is TGTGCCAGCAGCTTTATGTCTAACTATGGCTACACCTTC. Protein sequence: CASSFMSNYGYTF.